This T cell receptor (beta chain) was sequenced in a study of cytomegalovirus exposure and HLA in healthy donors. For the study at large: Earlier, about 179 million T cells were analyzed, and over 95 million unique TCR beta sequences were found among them.

Only a few counts were recorded for this clone. Researchers ran the PCR with 60 Vbeta and 13 Jbeta primers. TCRdb's copy holds only in-frame clones and misses some; the assay was immunoSEQ multiplex PCR. Here the sample spans 150,000 to 200,000 clones, about 80% being singletons. The TCR originated in a woman in her thirties or forties in good health and CMV-seronegative. The sequenced material came from PBMCs.

CDR3 amino acids: CASSRARTGGDSPLHF. The DNA of the CDR3 is TGTGCCAGCAGCCGAGCCAGGACAGGGGGAGATTCACCCCTCCACTTT. This chain connects TRBV7-2 to TRBJ1-6; 10 nucleotides match TRBD1. V dropped 5 bases and J dropped 8; count of bases not matched to a gene: 9. The germline V gene encodes CDR1 SGHTA and CDR2 FQGNSA. The CDR3 spans 16 residues.